This T cell receptor beta chain comes out of a study of T cell responses to AZD1222 COVID-19 vaccine. Across the study: Pooled in the analysis were second doses at about 4 or about 12 weeks.

On this clone itself: Antigen unknown.

The junction had 25 bases not matched to a gene; V was cut back by 5 bases and J by 6 bases. The CDR3 sequence is 22 residues long. Germline CDR1 LGHDT, CDR2 YNNKEL (reference sequence). Sequencing was performed with immunoSEQ multiplex PCR; in TCRdb, only in-frame clones are kept and a portion is missing. The data hold 55,000 to 70,000 clones, with 85% to 90% observed a single time. Study observations and caveats: Vaccine-associated CD4 TCRs spanned spike, dominant at 160-218 and 743-854.

The sequence was obtained from an adult in good health. Specimen: peripheral blood, collected on day 0 of AZD1222 vaccination. This rearrangement joins TRBV3-1 (or the pseudogene TRBV3-2) to TRBJ1-6; TRBD1 matches 10 bases. The CDR3 nucleotides read TGTGCCAGCAGCAAAAGAGGTTGGACGTTTAATGGGGACAGGGGCCCTAATTCACCCCTCCACTTT. Amino acids: CASSKRGWTFNGDRGPNSPLHF.